This TCR beta chain derives from a study of T cells in Graves' hyperthyroidism and ophthalmopathy. At the level of the study: Sampling of peripheral blood happened at initial diagnosis, prior to any treatment.

This clonotype occurred a few times. V shed 7 bases, J shed 2 bases, and the junction held 14 bases outside the gene matches. CDR1 is MDHEN and CDR2 is SYDVKM in the germline V gene. The CDR3 is 17 residues long. The CDR3 regions of TCR beta were amplified from RNA transcripts. First-round RT-PCR targeting the TCR CDR3 was performed with the HTBI primer set. TCRdb itself ran the multiplex PCR reads through MiXCR, one entry per CDR3 protein. The profile shows roughly 700,000 distinct CDR3 sequences, roughly 17% of them singletons. Newly diagnosed hyperthyroidism patients aged 18 to 65 years had disease lasting under 2 months.

The sequence came from a man in his fifties or sixties with Graves' hyperthyroidism. The material sequenced was blood. This sequence joins TRBV28 and TRBJ1-1; 9 bases align to TRBD1. The CDR3 reads CASNPQGQGGTNTEAFF. CDR3 in DNA: TGTGCCAGCAACCCCCAGGGACAGGGAGGAACTAACACTGAAGCTTTCTTT.